This T cell receptor (beta chain) derives from a study of OX40 agonist ivuxolimab in advanced cancers. Study context: Clinicians treated patients with ivuxolimab, an agonistic anti-OX40 (CD134) antibody. With a range of 23 to 79, age averaged 60 years, and around 80% were male. Whole-study results and caveats: The study did not work out the antigen specificity of the expanded peripheral T cells.

Germline V CDR1 and CDR2: LNHDA, SQIVND (reference sequence). The CDR3 has 15 amino acids. The V end lost 3 bases, the J end lost 1 base, and 13 bases lay between the germline ends. Sampling of blood occurred at baseline, cycle 4 day 1, and cycle 7 day 1. About this clone: What it binds is unknown.

Only in-frame clones appear in the TCRdb table, and some are missing; sequencing was by immunoSEQ multiplex PCR. The sample has 70,000 to 100,000 clones; approximately 90% are singletons. The sample consisted of CD4+ or CD8+ T cells sorted from blood, taken in a trial of the OX40 agonist ivuxolimab. This chain joins TRBV19 and TRBJ2-7; TRBD1 is a possible D gene (6 bases). This sequence originates from an adult with an advanced solid tumor such as melanoma, head and neck, liver or kidney cancer. The CDR3 sequence is CASSMGTRTSYEQYF. CDR3 sequence (DNA): TGTGCCAGTAGTATGGGGACACGGACATCCTACGAGCAGTACTTC.